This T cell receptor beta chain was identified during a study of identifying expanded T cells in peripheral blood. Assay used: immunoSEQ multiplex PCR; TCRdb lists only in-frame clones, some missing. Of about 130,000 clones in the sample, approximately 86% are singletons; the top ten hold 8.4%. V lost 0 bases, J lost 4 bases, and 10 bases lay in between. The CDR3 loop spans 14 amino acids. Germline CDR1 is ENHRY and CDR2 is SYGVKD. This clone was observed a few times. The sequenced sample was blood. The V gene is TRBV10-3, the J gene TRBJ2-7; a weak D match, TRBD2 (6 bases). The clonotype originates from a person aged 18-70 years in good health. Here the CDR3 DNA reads TGTGCCATCAGTGAGTCGGGGGGAGAGTACGAGCAGTACTTC. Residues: CAISESGGEYEQYF.